The present T cell receptor beta chain was sequenced within a study of identical twins. General study points: Cord blood's abundant beta clonotypes had fewer insertions, unlike memory repertoires. Zero-insertion findings could be partly confounded by invariant cells (MAIT and iNKT cells). For monozygotic twins, models underestimated out-of-frame TCR alpha sharing.

V lost 10 bases to trimming and J lost 3 bases, with 19 bases between them. Germline V gene sequence: CDR1 SNHLY, CDR2 FYNNEI. The CDR3 extends over 14 amino acids. TCRdb re-analysed the 5' RACE reads in MiXCR, keeping a single row per CDR3 protein. The sample has 700,000 or so distinct CDR3 sequences, around 8.6% seen once. The table lists this clonotype with many counts. What it recognizes is unknown. This sample was shared with a second study, whose subject was yellow fever vaccine responses in identical twins.

This receptor was obtained from a woman under 30 in good health. Sequencing input: PBMCs. The rearrangement links TRBV2 to TRBJ2-7; D assignment may be TRBD1 or TRBD2 (5 bases each). CDR3 sequence (DNA): TGTGCCATCCTCCGGGACGCCGGACGCTACGAGCAGTACTTC. It translates to CAILRDAGRYEQYF.